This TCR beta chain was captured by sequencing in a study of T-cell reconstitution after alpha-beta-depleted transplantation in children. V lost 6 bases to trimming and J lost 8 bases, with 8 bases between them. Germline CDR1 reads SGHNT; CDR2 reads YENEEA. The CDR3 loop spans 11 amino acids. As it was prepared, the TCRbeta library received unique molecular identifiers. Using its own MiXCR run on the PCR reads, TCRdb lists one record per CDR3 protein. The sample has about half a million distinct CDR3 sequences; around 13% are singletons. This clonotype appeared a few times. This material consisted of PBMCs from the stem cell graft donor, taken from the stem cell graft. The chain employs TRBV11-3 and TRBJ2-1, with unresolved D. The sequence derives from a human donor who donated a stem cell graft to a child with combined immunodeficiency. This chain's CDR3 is CASSQRDEQFF. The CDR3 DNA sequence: TGTGCCAGCAGTCAAAGGGATGAGCAGTTCTTC.